This T cell receptor beta chain came from a study of identical twins. Study-wide points: The study found excess low generation probability among twin-shared out-of-frame alpha sequences.

TCRdb processed the 5' RACE reads anew with MiXCR; each CDR3 protein has one entry. In the table there are some 500,000 distinct CDR3 sequences, 14% of which are singletons. Of note for this clonotype: Its antigen remains unknown.

These data were likewise used in another study, on yellow fever vaccine responses in identical twins.

The sequenced sample consisted of CD4+ T cells sorted from blood. This clonotype was obtained from a young woman in good health.

In DNA form, the CDR3 reads TGCGCCAGCAGCGCCTCTCCGACGGCCTACCAAGAGACCCAGTACTTC. It specifies CASSASPTAYQETQYF. The chain joins TRBV5-1 to TRBJ2-5; D is ambiguous. The CDR3 totals 16 residues. Trimming pared 4 bases from V and 0 bases from J, leaving 16 bases between. CDR1 and CDR2 (germline): SGHRS, YFSETQ.